Reported below is one TCR beta chain. The data derive from a study of glioma-infiltrating T cells after dendritic cell vaccination. No glioblastoma patient carried an isocitrate dehydrogenase mutation. The primer mix had 60 V beta and 13 J beta primers. TCRdb's table, derived via immunoSEQ multiplex PCR, lists solely in-frame clones and lacks some. The sample holds tens of thousands of clones, just under 85% seen once. V lost 11 bases, J lost 2 bases, and 7 bases stayed unmatched. CDR1 is MGHDK, CDR2 SYGVNS, per germline. The CDR3 is made up of 13 amino acids. This sequence was found in a human donor with glioblastoma. Sequencing was performed on blood, taken before dendritic cell vaccination. The chain employs TRBV25-1 and TRBJ2-7; TRBD1 matches at 9 bases. The DNA of the CDR3 is TGTGCCCCGGGGACAGGGAAAACCTACGAGCAGTACTTC. This translates into CAPGTGKTYEQYF.